The 28 T cell receptor beta chains given below trace back to one sample, sequenced in a study of identical twins. TCRdb redid the calling of the 5' RACE reads with MiXCR, one entry per CDR3 protein. This sample has 350,000 to 400,000 distinct CDR3 sequences, with roughly 9% found just once. The material sequenced was naive T cells sorted from blood. Every receptor here comes from a woman aged 45-65 years in good health.

This clonotype was seen only a few times. The CDR3 DNA follows: TGCAGTGCTAGGTTCCCGACAGACAATGAGCAGTTCTTC. This codes for CSARFPTDNEQFF. V gene TRBV20-1 combines with J gene TRBJ2-1; the D gene is possibly TRBD1 (5 bases). The V end was cut by 3 bases, the J end by 5 bases, with 11 bases between. This CDR3 region has 13 residues. Germline-derived CDR1 and CDR2 are DFQATT and SNEGSKA (reference sequence).

V and J are TRBV24-1 and TRBJ1-1, with TRBD1 as a possible D gene (5 bases). Germline CDR1 and CDR2: KGHDR and SFDVKD. The CDR3 consists of 13 residues. Between the trimmed V and J ends, which lost 3 bases and 1 base, there was a span of 5 bases. CDR3 amino acids: CATSDRGNTEAFF. CDR3 coding DNA: TGTGCCACCAGTGATAGGGGGAACACTGAAGCTTTCTTT.

This clonotype has a handful of counts. The gene calls are TRBV7-9 and TRBJ2-7; 7 positions match TRBD1. V lost 1 base, J lost 2 bases, and 8 bases stayed unmatched. Per the germline V gene, CDR1 is SEHNR and CDR2 is FQNEAQ (reference sequence). The length of the CDR3 is 16 residues. The CDR3 region is CASSLGQGTVTYEQYF. CDR3 DNA: TGTGCCAGCAGCTTAGGCCAGGGGACAGTTACCTACGAGCAGTACTTC. Full variable domain (rest looked up from reference TRBV7-9 and TRBJ2-7): DTGVSQNPRHKITKRGQNVTFRCDPISEHNRLYWYRQTLGQGPEFLTYFQNEAQLEKSRLLSDRFSAERPKGSFSTLEIQRTEQGDSAMYLCASSLGQGTVTYEQYFGPGTRLTVT.

This clonotype has only a few counts. The chain carries TRBV5-1 and TRBJ2-2, with D possibly being TRBD1 (5 bases). Germline V CDR1 and CDR2: SGHRS, YFSETQ. There are 14 residues in the CDR3. Trimming removed 6 bases from V and 3 bases from J, with 12 bases in between. CDR3 bases: TGCGCCAGCACCAAGGGGCCACACACCGGGGAGCTGTTTTTT. It yields the protein CASTKGPHTGELFF.

The rearrangement joins TRBV30 to TRBJ2-5; 11 nucleotides line up with TRBD2. The CDR3 extends over 13 amino acids. V shed 8 bases and J 2 bases; nucleotides not matched to a gene: 4. The V gene's germline CDR1 is GTSNPN and CDR2 SVGIG (reference sequence). The CDR3 region is CAGRTSGQETQYF. CDR3 coding DNA: TGTGCCGGGCGGACTAGCGGGCAAGAGACCCAGTACTTC.

This clonotype was detected ten times or more. The chain carries TRBV27 and TRBJ2-1, with 10 nucleotides matching TRBD2. Germline CDR1 and CDR2: MNHEY and SMNVEV (reference sequence). This CDR3 region has 14 residues. The junction had 4 bases not matched to a gene; V was cut back by 8 bases and J by 3 bases. This CDR3 is CASRGLAYYNEQFF. The CDR3 DNA reads as TGTGCCAGCCGGGGACTAGCGTACTACAATGAGCAGTTCTTC.

This clonotype showed up just a few times. This chain connects TRBV9 to TRBJ2-2; D may be TRBD1 or TRBD2 (5 bases each). With 0 bases removed from V and 0 bases from J, the gap between germline ends came to 12 bases. Per the germline V gene, CDR1 is SGDLS and CDR2 is YYNGEE. This CDR3 comprises 17 residues. CDR3 loop: CASSVVGTFANTGELFF. Here the CDR3 DNA reads TGTGCCAGCAGCGTAGTTGGGACGTTCGCGAACACCGGGGAGCTGTTTTTT.

In DNA form, the CDR3 reads TGCAGTGCTACCCTCGGAGGACGTTCCTACAATGAGCAGTTCTTC. This translates into CSATLGGRSYNEQFF. J is TRBJ2-1 and V is TRBV20-1, with a tentative D call TRBD2 (5 bases). The CDR3 contains 15 residues. V was cut by 4 bases and J by 1 base, with 14 bases left in between. Germline V gene data show CDR1 as DFQATT and CDR2 as SNEGSKA (reference sequence).

V gene TRBV16 combines with J gene TRBJ2-4; TRBD1 or TRBD2 may be the D gene (7 bases each). This CDR3 is built from 14 residues. Trimming removed 4 bases at V and 7 bases at J, with 14 bases between. CDR1 is KGHSY and CDR2 is FQNENV in the germline V gene. CDR3 DNA sequence: TGTGCCAGCAGCCTTCCAGGGGGAGGGAACATTCAGTACTTC. This encodes CASSLPGGGNIQYF. Supplemented by reference TRBV16 and TRBJ2-4, the full variable domain reads GEEVAQTPKHLVRGEGQKAKLYCAPIKGHSYVFWYQQVLKNEFKFLISFQNENVFDETGMPKERFSAKCLPNSPCSLEIQATKLEDSAVYFCASSLPGGGNIQYFGAGTRLSVL.

This clonotype was picked up a small number of times. The chain uses TRBV12-3 or TRBV12-4 and TRBJ2-5; TRBD1 matches 8 bases. After removal of 8 bases from V and 5 bases from J, the junction contained 10 bases not matched to a gene. This CDR3 region has 14 residues. The CDR3 sequence: CASGTQGARETQYF. The CDR3 DNA follows: TGTGCCAGCGGGACTCAGGGGGCGCGGGAGACCCAGTACTTC.

This clonotype showed up just a few times. This chain joins TRBV14 and TRBJ2-1, with D maybe TRBD1 (6 bases). V shed 2 bases and J shed 7 bases, with 9 bases lying between them. From germline, CDR1 is SGHDN and CDR2 FVKESK. CDR3 length: 13 amino acids. The CDR3 DNA reads TGTGCCAGCAGCCAATGGGGGCTTAATGAGCAGTTCTTC. It codes for CASSQWGLNEQFF.

This clonotype showed up just a few times. The chain recombines TRBV4-2 with TRBJ1-4; 7 bases map to TRBD1. From germline, CDR1 is LGHNA and CDR2 YNFKEQ. V lost 5 bases to trimming and J lost 4 bases; unmatched junction nucleotides: 7. The CDR3 runs to 15 residues. CDR3 bases: TGTGCCAGCAGCTTTGTCGGGGACAGTAATGAAAAACTGTTTTTT. Protein: CASSFVGDSNEKLFF.

The count of this clonotype is one. J is TRBJ2-7 and V is TRBV4-1; 12 nucleotides line up with TRBD2. Germline V lookup: CDR1 MGHRA, CDR2 YSYEKL. J was trimmed by 3 bases and V by 1 base; bases with no gene match: 4. The CDR3 runs 16 residues. In DNA, the CDR3 is TGCGCCAGCAGCCAAGTGATGACTAGCGGGAGCTACGAGCAGTACTTC. Amino acid sequence: CASSQVMTSGSYEQYF.

Only one count was recorded for this clonotype. One junction end does not reproduce the germline sequence, and a read error may be involved. The rearrangement links TRBV29-1 to TRBJ2-2; D perhaps matches TRBD2 (5 bases). Germline V gene data show CDR1 as SQVTM and CDR2 as ANQGSEA. The CDR3 covers 12 residues. The CDR3 bases are TGCAGCGTTGGTGCGAACACCGGGGATCTGTTTTTT. It specifies CSVGANTGDLFF.

This clonotype was seen a handful of times. The chain carries TRBV24-1 and TRBJ2-1; D is undetermined. V lost 6 bases, J lost 5 bases, and 7 bases lay in between. The CDR3 extends over 12 amino acids. The germline gives CDR1 KGHDR, CDR2 SFDVKD. CDR3 sequence reads: CATSQYNNEQFF. The CDR3 nucleotides are TGTGCCACCAGTCAGTACAACAATGAGCAGTTCTTC.

The rearrangement links TRBV10-2 to TRBJ2-5; the D gene is possibly TRBD2 (5 bases). Trimming removed 3 bases at V and 5 bases at J, with 10 bases between. The germline CDR1 and CDR2 sequences are WSHSY and SAAADI. The CDR3 loop spans 13 amino acids. CDR3 nucleotides: TGCGCCAGCAGTGAAGGGAGTGGGGAGACCCAGTACTTC. This encodes CASSEGSGETQYF.

This clonotype was seen just once. Because it lacks the conserved phenylalanine or tryptophan at the end, this CDR3 is likely a read error. The chain joins TRBV6-1 to TRBJ2-1, with 12 bases aligning to TRBD2. Germline CDR1 reads MNHNS; CDR2 reads SASEGT. The CDR3 is made up of 15 amino acids. V shed 6 bases and J 7 bases; nucleotides not matched to a gene: 7. DNA of the CDR3: TGTGCCAGCAGCGAGACTAGCGGGAGTTGGAATGAGCAGTTCTGC. Translation: CASSETSGSWNEQFC.

This clonotype was counted between two and nine times. V usage is TRBV4-1 and J usage is TRBJ2-4, with no clear D. The CDR3 totals 17 residues. V was cut by 4 bases and J by 0 bases, with 16 bases left in between. In germline, CDR1 is MGHRA, CDR2 YSYEKL. CDR3 coding DNA: TGCGCCAGCAGCCCACAGATGGAGATGCTAGCCAAAAACATTCAGTACTTC. It encodes CASSPQMEMLAKNIQYF.

The chain employs TRBV6-1 and TRBJ2-7; D may be TRBD1 or TRBD2 (5 bases each). CDR1 is MNHNS and CDR2 is SASEGT in the germline V gene. Deletions cut 7 bases from V and 2 bases from J, with 6 bases between. The length of the CDR3 is 11 residues. The CDR3 DNA is TGTGCCAGCAAGGGACCCTACGAGCAGTACGTC. Translated, it gives CASKGPYEQYV.

This clonotype came up a few times. V is TRBV5-1 and J is TRBJ2-3, with D perhaps matching TRBD1 or TRBD2 (5 bases each). The germline V and J ends were trimmed by 3 bases and 0 bases, with 17 bases remaining between them. This CDR3 region has 17 residues. Looked up from germline, CDR1 is SGHRS and CDR2 is YFSETQ. The CDR3 spells CASSSTPPGTSTDTQYF. The DNA for the CDR3 is TGCGCCAGCAGCTCTACCCCTCCCGGGACGAGCACAGATACGCAGTATTTT.

This clonotype was detected a few times. The chain carries TRBV20-1 and TRBJ1-2; D is uncertain. This CDR3 is built from 13 residues. Trimming removed 3 bases at V and 0 bases at J, with 8 bases between. From germline, CDR1 is DFQATT and CDR2 SNEGSKA (reference sequence). The CDR3 DNA reads as TGCAGTGCTAGTTTAGGGACTAACTATGGCTACACCTTC. It translates to CSASLGTNYGYTF.

This clonotype was recorded many times. J is TRBJ1-4 and V is TRBV2; D unresolved. Trimming removed 7 bases at V and 11 bases at J, with 17 bases between. The germline V gene has CDR1 SNHLY and CDR2 FYNNEI. The CDR3 extends over 13 amino acids. The CDR3 spells CASIEGRTTKLFF. The CDR3 nucleotides are TGTGCCAGCATAGAGGGCCGGACGACTAAACTGTTTTTT.

This clonotype was observed a few times. This chain uses TRBV29-1 with TRBJ2-1, with a tentative D call TRBD1 (6 bases). V was pared by 4 bases and J by 0 bases, with 16 bases between. Looked up from germline, CDR1 is SQVTM and CDR2 is ANQGSEA. This CDR3 comprises 16 residues. The CDR3 loop is CSVGGPGESSYNEQFF. DNA of the CDR3: TGCAGCGTTGGGGGGCCTGGCGAGTCCTCCTACAATGAGCAGTTCTTC.

This clonotype was seen at least ten times. V is TRBV10-3 and J is TRBJ2-7; TRBD1 aligns across 9 bases. Germline assignment: CDR1 ENHRY and CDR2 SYGVKD. The CDR3 covers 13 residues. Trimming cost V 7 bases and J 7 bases; bases outside gene matches: 8. CDR3 in amino acids: CAITAQGAREQYF. The CDR3 DNA reads as TGTGCCATCACGGCACAGGGGGCAAGGGAGCAGTACTTC.

The genes are TRBV6-5 and TRBJ2-1; 12 bases fit TRBD2. The CDR3 extends over 15 amino acids. Per germline, CDR1 MNHEY and CDR2 SVGAGI. Trimming cost V 5 bases and J 4 bases; bases outside gene matches: 3. This CDR3 is CASSPSGGAYNEQFF. The CDR3 DNA is TGTGCCAGCAGTCCTAGCGGGGGGGCTTACAATGAGCAGTTCTTC.

This clonotype was observed at least ten times. This sequence joins TRBV4-1 and TRBJ2-1, with 10 positions matching TRBD1. The length of the CDR3 is 16 residues. The J segment lost 8 bases and the V segment lost 1 base, leaving 8 bases of the junction unmatched. CDR1 and CDR2 from the germline V gene are MGHRA and YSYEKL. CDR3 in amino acids: CASSQAADRGLDEQFF. CDR3 DNA: TGCGCCAGCAGCCAAGCAGCAGACAGGGGGCTGGATGAGCAGTTCTTC.

This clonotype was counted a few times. This chain uses TRBV20-1 with TRBJ1-1; 9 positions match TRBD1. The germline gives CDR1 DFQATT, CDR2 SNEGSKA (reference sequence). The junction had 5 bases not matched to a gene; V was cut back by 6 bases and J by 3 bases. This CDR3 has 13 amino acids. CDR3 in amino acids: CSAIDRGDTEAFF. CDR3 DNA sequence: TGCAGTGCGATTGACAGGGGGGACACTGAAGCTTTCTTT.

This clonotype was recorded a few times. V and J are TRBV6-5 and TRBJ2-5; D is undetermined. Between the trimmed V and J ends, which lost 6 bases and 1 base, there was a span of 6 bases. Per the germline V gene, CDR1 is MNHEY and CDR2 is SVGAGI. The CDR3 has 12 amino acids. DNA of the CDR3: TGTGCCAGCAGACAGTCCCAAGAGACCCAGTACTTC. Translation gives CASRQSQETQYF.